This T cell receptor (beta chain) was obtained from a study of blood T cell repertoires in COVID-19. Across the whole study: Donors in the United States, Italy and Spain gave samples during acute or convalescent COVID-19. PBMCs, B-cell-depleted T cells, or T cells provided the cDNA or gDNA that made up the material.

V shed 3 bases and J 7 bases; nucleotides not matched to a gene: 7. Germline CDR1 KGHDR, CDR2 SFDVKD. The CDR3 loop spans 17 amino acids. Original processing notes: Reference gene primer amplification gave estimated nucleated cell counts. Data came from immunoSEQ multiplex PCR; TCRdb stores just in-frame clones and leaves some out. The V and J calls and clone size are taken from that table; D and trimming were inferred from the DNA. The sample has about 340,000 clones; under 95% are singletons. The material sequenced was peripheral blood. The chain employs TRBV24-1 and TRBJ2-1, with 14 bases identical to TRBD2. The TCR was taken from a woman aged 18-35 years who had recovered from COVID-19. The CDR3 loop is CATSDPGTSGSFNEQFF. CDR3 nucleotide sequence: TGTGCCACCAGTGATCCCGGGACTAGCGGGAGTTTTAATGAGCAGTTCTTC.